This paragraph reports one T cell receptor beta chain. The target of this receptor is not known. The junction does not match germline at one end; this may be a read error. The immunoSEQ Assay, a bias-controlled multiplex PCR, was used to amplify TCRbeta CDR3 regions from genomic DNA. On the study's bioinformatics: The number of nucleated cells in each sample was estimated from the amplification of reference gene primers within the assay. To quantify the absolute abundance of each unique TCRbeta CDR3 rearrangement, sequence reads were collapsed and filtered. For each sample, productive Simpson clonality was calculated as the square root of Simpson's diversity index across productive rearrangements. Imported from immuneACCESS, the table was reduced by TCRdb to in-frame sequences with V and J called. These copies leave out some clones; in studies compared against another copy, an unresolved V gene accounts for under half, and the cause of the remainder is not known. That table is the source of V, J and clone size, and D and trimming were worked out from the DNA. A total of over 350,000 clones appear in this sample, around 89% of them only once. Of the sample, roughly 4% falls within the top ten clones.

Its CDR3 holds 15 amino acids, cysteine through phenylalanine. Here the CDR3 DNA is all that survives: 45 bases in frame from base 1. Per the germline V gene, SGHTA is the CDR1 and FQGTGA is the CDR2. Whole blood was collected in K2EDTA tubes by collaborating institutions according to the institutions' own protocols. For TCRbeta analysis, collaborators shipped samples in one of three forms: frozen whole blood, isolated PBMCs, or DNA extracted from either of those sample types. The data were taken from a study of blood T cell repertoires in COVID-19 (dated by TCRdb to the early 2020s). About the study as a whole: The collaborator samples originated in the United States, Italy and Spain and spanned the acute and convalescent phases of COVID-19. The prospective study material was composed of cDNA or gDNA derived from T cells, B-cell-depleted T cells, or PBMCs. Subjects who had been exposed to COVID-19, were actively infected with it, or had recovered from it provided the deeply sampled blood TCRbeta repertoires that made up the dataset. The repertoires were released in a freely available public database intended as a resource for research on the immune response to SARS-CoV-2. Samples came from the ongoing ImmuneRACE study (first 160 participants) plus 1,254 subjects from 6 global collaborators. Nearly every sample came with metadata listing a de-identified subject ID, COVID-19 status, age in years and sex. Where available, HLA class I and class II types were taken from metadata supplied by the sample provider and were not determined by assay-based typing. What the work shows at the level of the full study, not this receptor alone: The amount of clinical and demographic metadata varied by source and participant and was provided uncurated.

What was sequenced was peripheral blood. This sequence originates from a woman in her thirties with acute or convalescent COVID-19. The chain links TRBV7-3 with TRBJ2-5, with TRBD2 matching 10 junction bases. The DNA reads TGTGCCAGCAGTTTAAGCGGGGGGGCCCGAGAGACCCAGTACTTC. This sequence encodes CASSLSGGARETQYF.